Listed below are T cell receptor beta chains from one sample, sequenced in a study of beta chain features in type 1 diabetes. Clones were read by immunoSEQ multiplex PCR, and TCRdb kept only the in-frame ones, dropping some. Of some 250,000 clones listed, 11% are singletons. Sample: naive CD4+ T cells from blood. The origin of the receptors is a young man with type 1 diabetes. Both conserved end residues are trimmed from each CDR3. A D gene is named only where the DNA matches it firmly. Clone size is stated in some rows and not others, as once, few, many or a class when expanded.

CDR3: ASSPPSGSNGYT; size: -; V: TRBV18; J: TRBJ1-2; D: -
CDR3: ASTPTWGAGGYT; size: few; V: TRBV27; J: TRBJ1-2; D: -
CDR3: ASSFQVPDTQY; size: -; V: TRBV27; J: TRBJ2-3; D: -
CDR3: SVVGGWYEQY; size: -; V: TRBV29-1; J: TRBJ2-7; D: -
CDR3: ASSLWQESTDTQY; size: few; V: TRBV11-2; J: TRBJ2-3; D: -
CDR3: ASSFTGEDSPLH; size: few; V: TRBV7-9; J: TRBJ1-6; D: TRBD1
CDR3: ASSQNAGGETYEQY; size: -; V: TRBV4-1; J: TRBJ2-7; D: -
CDR3: ASSPRTGVSEQY; size: few; V: TRBV7-6; J: TRBJ2-7; D: TRBD1
CDR3: SVDEQF; size: -; V: TRBV20-1; J: TRBJ2-1; D: -
CDR3: ASSLPNYGYT; size: few; V: TRBV5-4; J: TRBJ1-2; D: -
CDR3: ASSLQARGGNEQF; size: -; V: TRBV7-2; J: TRBJ2-1; D: -
CDR3: ASSPITGTGEKLF; size: few; V: TRBV7-9; J: TRBJ1-4; D: -
CDR3: SVLGQVYGYT; size: few; V: TRBV29-1; J: TRBJ1-2; D: TRBD1
CDR3: ASSQDGGSPLH; size: few; V: TRBV14; J: TRBJ1-6; D: -
CDR3: ASSIPIGGRTYEQY; size: -; V: TRBV19; J: TRBJ2-7; D: -
CDR3: ASSEGTTGTF; size: -; V: TRBV2; J: TRBJ2-7; D: -
CDR3: SVAGRLTDTQY; size: -; V: TRBV29-1; J: TRBJ2-3; D: TRBD2
CDR3: ASSLWGGRNEQF; size: -; V: TRBV27; J: TRBJ2-1; D: -
CDR3: ASSPRQGVMNTEAF; size: -; V: TRBV9; J: TRBJ1-1; D: TRBD1
CDR3: ASSNSGTGLREQY; size: few; V: TRBV7-2; J: TRBJ2-7; D: TRBD1
CDR3: SVGGGYSTGEQY; size: few; V: TRBV29-1; J: TRBJ2-7; D: TRBD2
CDR3: ASSLQGAGYEQY; size: few; V: TRBV7-9; J: TRBJ2-7; D: TRBD1
CDR3: ASSPADRSTQPQH; size: few; V: TRBV28; J: TRBJ1-5; D: -
CDR3: ASSQGQVVQETQY; size: -; V: TRBV7-9; J: TRBJ2-5; D: TRBD1
CDR3: ASSPLSDRNSPLH; size: -; V: TRBV18; J: TRBJ1-6; D: -
CDR3: ASSLWGGNNSPLH; size: -; V: TRBV5-1; J: TRBJ1-6; D: -
CDR3: ASSTGRGNTGELF; size: -; V: TRBV11-2; J: TRBJ2-2; D: -
CDR3: ASSLFSFYNEQF; size: few; V: TRBV5-8; J: TRBJ2-1; D: -
CDR3: ASSSGGIQPQH; size: -; V: TRBV7-2; J: TRBJ1-5; D: -
CDR3: ASSERLSPQH; size: few; V: TRBV19; J: TRBJ1-5; D: -
CDR3: ASSLTVYNEQF; size: -; V: TRBV2; J: TRBJ2-1; D: -
CDR3: ASTQGNTGELF; size: few; V: TRBV6-5; J: TRBJ2-2; D: -
CDR3: ASSLNRGPETQY; size: few; V: TRBV4-3; J: TRBJ2-5; D: TRBD1
CDR3: ASSLPGSTDTQY; size: -; V: TRBV5-1; J: TRBJ2-3; D: -
CDR3: ASSPTDTGAKNIQY; size: -; V: TRBV5-6; J: TRBJ2-4; D: -
CDR3: ASSVVSGVTDTQY; size: -; V: TRBV9; J: TRBJ2-3; D: TRBD2
CDR3: ASSQTSGGPRTDTQY; size: few; V: TRBV11-1; J: TRBJ2-3; D: TRBD2
CDR3: ATSRGGTGGLTEAF; size: -; V: TRBV15; J: TRBJ1-1; D: TRBD1
CDR3: ATSYGQGRVRTEAF; size: -; V: TRBV15; J: TRBJ1-1; D: TRBD1
CDR3: ASSLWRTASTDTQY; size: few; V: TRBV7-3; J: TRBJ2-3; D: -
CDR3: ASSLAAGYGYT; size: few; V: TRBV7-2; J: TRBJ1-2; D: -
CDR3: ASRGGRGHNEQF; size: -; V: TRBV5-1; J: TRBJ2-1; D: -
CDR3: SVEKQGTGELF; size: few; V: TRBV29-1; J: TRBJ2-2; D: -
CDR3: ATSRTGTGRTGELF; size: many; V: TRBV15; J: TRBJ2-2; D: TRBD1
CDR3: ASSLVQGNGYT; size: -; V: TRBV11-2; J: TRBJ1-2; D: TRBD1
CDR3: ASSYAGTDTQY; size: -; V: TRBV6-6; J: TRBJ2-3; D: -
CDR3: ASSDRQGNSPLH; size: -; V: TRBV2; J: TRBJ1-6; D: TRBD1
CDR3: ASSPDRGSQGQF; size: few; V: TRBV5-1; J: TRBJ2-1; D: TRBD1
CDR3: ASSLNGAGGQETQY; size: few; V: TRBV7-3; J: TRBJ2-5; D: TRBD2
CDR3: ASSFASGGAMVTQY; size: -; V: TRBV6-5; J: TRBJ2-3; D: TRBD2
CDR3: ASSLQRRETQY; size: few; V: TRBV11-2; J: TRBJ2-5; D: -
CDR3: ASSYQGLTDTQY; size: -; V: TRBV27; J: TRBJ2-3; D: -
CDR3: ASSQFRDRGPARETQY; size: -; V: TRBV4-3; J: TRBJ2-5; D: TRBD1
CDR3: ASSLRDKYYGYT; size: -; V: TRBV11-2; J: TRBJ1-2; D: -
CDR3: ASSLEYGEQY; size: few; V: TRBV6-5; J: TRBJ2-7; D: -